The 18 T cell receptor beta chains listed next were all sequenced from one sample in a study of T cell changes during pregnancy in multiple sclerosis. Sequencing was performed with immunoSEQ multiplex PCR; in TCRdb, only in-frame clones are kept and a portion is missing. The table shows around 71,000 clones, with around 90% occurring only once. Specimen: peripheral blood, collected in the third trimester of pregnancy. Source of these receptors: a female donor with multiple sclerosis, enrolled in a pregnancy study.

This chain connects TRBV7-2 to TRBJ1-5, with D possibly matching TRBD1 (6 bases). The CDR3 contains 16 residues. CDR1 SGHTA and CDR2 FQGNSA come from the germline V gene. V shed 1 base and J shed 2 bases, with 12 bases lying between them. DNA for the CDR3: TGTGCCAGCAGCTTAGTACAGGGAAGGGGCAATCAGCCCCAGCATTTT. The encoded protein is CASSLVQGRGNQPQHF.

This chain uses TRBV21-1 with TRBJ1-4. TRBV21-1 is a listed pseudogene. The CDR3 is 14 amino acids. CDR3 residues: CASSKFGGDGKLFF. CDR3 sequence (DNA): TGTGCCAGCAGCAAATTCGGCGGGGACGGAAAACTGTTTTTT.

The chain recombines TRBV5-6 with TRBJ1-5; D call uncertain. This CDR3 has 16 amino acids. V was trimmed by 0 bases and J by 4 bases, leaving 14 bases between them. Germline-derived CDR1 and CDR2 are SGHDT and YYEEEE. For the CDR3, the DNA is TGTGCCAGCAGCTTGGATGGAGGTATAGGAAATCAGCCCCAGCATTTT. It specifies CASSLDGGIGNQPQHF.

The chain combines TRBV7-9 with TRBJ1-2, with D maybe TRBD1 (5 bases). The CDR3 length is 12 residues. V lost 5 bases, J lost 4 bases, and 8 bases lay in between. Germline V CDR1 and CDR2: SEHNR, FQNEAQ (reference sequence). The CDR3 sequence: CASSIGGYGYTF. CDR3 DNA: TGTGCCAGCAGCATCGGGGGCTATGGCTACACCTTC.

The chain has TRBV9 and TRBJ1-2; TRBD1 matches 7 bases. The CDR3 extends over 15 amino acids. The germline CDR1 and CDR2 sequences are SGDLS and YYNGEE. V shed 0 bases, J shed 8 bases, and the junction held 10 bases outside the gene matches. DNA of the CDR3: TGTGCCAGCAGCGTAGAAAGGGGGCAAATTGGAGGCTACACCTTC. It codes for CASSVERGQIGGYTF.

The V gene is TRBV5-1, the J gene TRBJ2-2; D is unclear. The CDR3 consists of 13 residues. CDR1 is SGHRS and CDR2 is YFSETQ in the germline V gene. V was pared by 4 bases and J by 4 bases, with 8 bases between. The CDR3 sequence: CASSRSSTGELFF. The CDR3 nucleotides are TGCGCCAGCAGCCGGTCTAGCACCGGGGAGCTGTTTTTT.

The gene calls are TRBV2 and TRBJ1-3; unclear D gene. The CDR3 extends over 17 amino acids. Germline V lookup: CDR1 SNHLY, CDR2 FYNNEI. V lost 3 bases, J lost 0 bases, and 15 bases lay in between. The CDR3 region is CASSDGSHILSGNTIYF. CDR3 nucleotide sequence: TGTGCCAGCAGTGACGGGAGTCACATCCTCTCTGGAAACACCATATATTTT. Complete variable domain (other parts from reference TRBV2 and TRBJ1-3): EPEVTQTPSHQVTQMGQEVILRCVPISNHLYFYWYRQILGQKVEFLVSFYNNEISEKSEIFDDQFSVERPDGSNFTLKIRSTKLEDSAMYFCASSDGSHILSGNTIYFGEGSWLTVV.

This CDR3 is CASSLIWPGGSYEQYF. Written as DNA, the CDR3 is TGTGCCAGCAGCTTAATTTGGCCAGGGGGATCCTACGAGCAGTACTTC. The gene calls are TRBV7-9 and TRBJ2-7; 7 positions agree with TRBD1. J was trimmed by 1 base and V by 2 bases; bases with no gene match: 8. Germline lookup yields CDR1 SEHNR and CDR2 FQNEAQ (reference sequence). The CDR3 is made up of 16 amino acids.

The gene calls are TRBV5-6 and TRBJ2-3, with TRBD2 matching 12 bases. In germline, CDR1 is SGHDT, CDR2 YYEEEE. The CDR3 spans 17 residues. V dropped 3 bases and J dropped 5; count of bases not matched to a gene: 10. The CDR3 is CASSWERLAGDIDTQYF. The CDR3 nucleotides are TGTGCCAGCAGCTGGGAACGACTAGCGGGAGACATAGATACGCAGTATTTT.

The chain links TRBV5-1 to TRBJ2-1; TRBD2 aligns across 7 bases. The CDR3 totals 16 residues. Germline V CDR1 and CDR2: SGHRS, YFSETQ. V shed 0 bases, J shed 7 bases, and the junction held 10 bases outside the gene matches. CDR3 protein: CASSLAGGGSFNEQFF. CDR3 sequence (DNA): TGCGCCAGCAGCTTGGCGGGAGGCGGGAGTTTTAATGAGCAGTTCTTC.

This clone showed up just once. The CDR3, as DNA: TGTGCCAGCAGTTACTCGATCCAGCGCCCCTACGAGCAGTACTTC. Encoded protein: CASSYSIQRPYEQYF. J is TRBJ2-7 and V is TRBV6-5, with D unresolved. Germline V lookup: CDR1 MNHEY, CDR2 SVGAGI. Between the trimmed V and J ends, which lost 0 bases and 2 bases, there was a span of 11 bases. CDR3 length: 15 amino acids.

The genes are TRBV5-1 and TRBJ1-4; D gene uncertain. CDR3 length equals 15 residues. V lost 4 bases and J 0 bases, leaving 10 bases between the germline ends. Germline CDR1 reads SGHRS; CDR2 reads YFSETQ. CDR3 loop: CASSLENPTNEKLFF. The CDR3 DNA is TGCGCCAGCAGCCTCGAGAACCCAACTAATGAAAAACTGTTTTTT.

The V gene is TRBV5-1, the J gene TRBJ2-5, with D possibly TRBD2 on 7 matching bases. This CDR3 contains 16 residues. Trimming took 0 bases from V and 0 from J, leaving 12 bases between them. CDR1 and CDR2 (germline): SGHRS, YFSETQ. This CDR3 is CASSLEGGLNQETQYF. DNA for the CDR3: TGCGCCAGCAGCTTGGAGGGGGGGCTCAACCAAGAGACCCAGTACTTC.

The chain uses TRBV11-3 and TRBJ2-1; no reliable D call. The V gene lost 3 bases and the J gene lost 5 bases, with 8 bases spanning the gap. CDR3 size: 13 residues. Germline V gene data show CDR1 as SGHNT and CDR2 as YENEEA. CDR3 loop: CASSFEKNNEQFF. The CDR3 DNA reads TGTGCCAGCAGCTTCGAGAAAAACAATGAGCAGTTCTTC. The full variable domain, rest sourced from reference TRBV11-3 and TRBJ2-1, is EAGVVQSPRYKIIEKKQPVAFWCNPISGHNTLYWYLQNLGQGPELLIRYENEEAVDDSQLPKDRFSAERLKGVDSTLKIQPAELGDSAVYLCASSFEKNNEQFFGPGTRLTVL.

J is TRBJ2-3 and V is TRBV28; TRBD2 agrees at 14 bases. CDR1 MDHEN and CDR2 SYDVKM come from the germline V gene. Trimming at V came to 5 bases and at J to 6 bases, leaving 10 bases not matched to a gene. The length of the CDR3 is 17 residues. For the CDR3, the DNA is TGTGCCAGCAGTCCTACACGACTAGCGGGAGGGCGTGATACGCAGTATTTT. It translates to CASSPTRLAGGRDTQYF.

There are a few counts of this clone. This chain connects TRBV5-1 to TRBJ1-5, with 11 bases aligning to TRBD1. Germline assignment: CDR1 SGHRS and CDR2 YFSETQ. The V gene end was trimmed by 4 bases and the J gene end by 7 bases; junction bases not matched to a gene: 4. This CDR3 is built from 14 residues. CDR3 loop: CASSQGQGAQPQHF. CDR3 coding DNA: TGCGCCAGCAGCCAAGGACAGGGGGCCCAGCCCCAGCATTTT.

The rearrangement links TRBV30 to TRBJ1-3; no clear D. The V end lost 3 bases, the J end lost 2 bases, and 8 bases lay between the germline ends. This CDR3 comprises 13 residues. Germline values: CDR1 GTSNPN, CDR2 SVGIG (reference sequence). The CDR3 coding sequence is TGTGCCTGGAGCTTTTCAGCTGGAAACACCATATATTTT. It encodes CAWSFSAGNTIYF.

V and J are TRBV7-9 and TRBJ2-5; 9 bases match TRBD1. The germline gives CDR1 SEHNR, CDR2 FQNEAQ (reference sequence). Trimming at V came to 4 bases and at J to 5 bases, leaving 14 bases not matched to a gene. There are 17 residues in the CDR3. The CDR3 sequence: CASSSPYEDRGLETQYF. The CDR3 nucleotides are TGTGCCAGCAGCTCCCCCTACGAGGACAGGGGACTGGAGACCCAGTACTTC.